What follows are 21 T cell receptor beta chains derived from one specimen sequenced in a study of cytomegalovirus exposure and HLA in healthy donors. PCR primers comprised 60 Vbeta and 13 Jbeta primers. This table comes from immunoSEQ multiplex PCR, and its TCRdb copy is limited to in-frame clones, with some not included. This sample's clone table lists about 140,000 clones. Specimen: PBMCs. The receptor set was obtained from a male donor in good health and CMV-seronegative.

V gene TRBV11-2 combines with J gene TRBJ2-7, with D possibly matching TRBD2 (5 bases). V lost 6 bases to trimming and J lost 0 bases, with 18 bases between them. The CDR3 covers 16 residues. The germline gives CDR1 SGHAT, CDR2 FQNNGV. The CDR3 sequence is CASSSPPLGSSYEQYF. The DNA of the CDR3 is TGTGCCAGCAGTTCACCCCCCCTGGGGAGCTCCTACGAGCAGTACTTC.

The chain recombines TRBV4-3 with TRBJ1-4; TRBD1 agrees at 9 bases. This CDR3 spans 16 amino acids. The germline V gene has CDR1 LGHNA and CDR2 YSLEER. V lost 6 bases and J lost 8; bases outside the gene matches: 13. CDR3 nucleotide sequence: TGCGCCAGCAGTCAGAGGACCGGGACAGGGAACGAAAAACTGTTTTTT. This sequence encodes CASSQRTGTGNEKLFF.

V and J are TRBV30 and TRBJ2-3; 12 bases map to TRBD2. The V and J ends lost 3 bases and 4 bases, in that order; junction bases with no gene match: 8. There are 16 residues in the CDR3. Germline CDR1 and CDR2: GTSNPN and SVGIG (reference sequence). The CDR3: CAWRLGLAGGADTQYF. The CDR3 nucleotides read TGTGCCTGGAGGCTGGGGCTAGCGGGGGGGGCAGATACGCAGTATTTT.

This chain links TRBV30 with TRBJ2-7, with 10 positions matching TRBD2. Germline CDR1 reads GTSNPN; CDR2 reads SVGIG (reference sequence). The CDR3 length is 15 residues. V was pared by 0 bases and J by 6 bases, with 8 bases of the junction left unmatched. In nucleotides, the CDR3 is TGTGCCTGGAGTGTACAAAGCGGGGGGGTCCGCGAGCAGTACTTC. Translated: CAWSVQSGGVREQYF.

The genes are TRBV5-4 and TRBJ1-1, with no clear D. The CDR3 loop spans 12 amino acids. The germline gives CDR1 SGHNT, CDR2 YYREEE (reference sequence). V lost 3 bases, J lost 1 base, and 4 bases lay in between. CDR3 protein: CASSSGNTEAFF. CDR3 nucleotide sequence: TGTGCCAGCAGCTCAGGGAACACTGAAGCTTTCTTT. The full variable domain, its missing parts supplied by reference TRBV5-4 and TRBJ1-1, is ETGVTQSPTHLIKTRGQQVTLRCSSQSGHNTVSWYQQALGQGPQFIFQYYREEENGRGNFPPRFSGLQFPNYSSELNVNALELDDSALYLCASSSGNTEAFFGQGTRLTVV.

The chain employs TRBV15 and TRBJ2-5, with TRBD2 matching over 8 bases. The CDR3 has 17 residues. The J segment lost 2 bases and the V segment lost 2 bases, leaving 10 bases of the junction unmatched. CDR1 and CDR2 (germline): LNHNV, YYDKDF (reference sequence). Written as DNA, the CDR3 is TGTGCCACCAGCAGAATCCTTAGCGGGACGGGGCAAGAGACCCAGTACTTC. It encodes CATSRILSGTGQETQYF.

The V and J genes are TRBV5-4 and TRBJ2-5; perhaps TRBD2 as D (6 bases). The germline V gene encodes CDR1 SGHNT and CDR2 YYREEE (reference sequence). The ends were cut back, 1 base at V and 1 base at J, with 8 bases in the middle. This CDR3 is built from 14 residues. The chain's CDR3 is CASSLTSTQETQYF. CDR3 DNA: TGTGCCAGCAGCTTGACTAGCACCCAAGAGACCCAGTACTTC.

The V and J genes are TRBV30 and TRBJ2-3; a weak D match, TRBD1 (6 bases). Germline CDR1 GTSNPN, CDR2 SVGIG (reference sequence). This CDR3 spans 15 amino acids. Between the trimmed V and J ends, which lost 2 bases and 4 bases, there was a span of 16 bases. DNA for the CDR3: TGTGCCTGGAGTTTAGGGGGAAGAGTGGCAGATACGCAGTATTTT. Translating gives CAWSLGGRVADTQYF.

The chain joins TRBV9 to TRBJ2-5, with 7 nucleotides matching TRBD2. This CDR3 has 16 amino acids. V gave up 3 bases and J gave up 5 bases; unmatched junction bases: 13. The germline gives CDR1 SGDLS, CDR2 YYNGEE. CDR3 amino acids: CASSGKATAGWETQYF. The CDR3 DNA is TGTGCCAGCAGCGGTAAGGCGACAGCGGGGTGGGAGACCCAGTACTTC.

This chain links TRBV27 with TRBJ2-7; D ambiguous. CDR1 is MNHEY, CDR2 SMNVEV, per germline (reference sequence). V lost 0 bases, J lost 0 bases, and 6 bases lay in between. The CDR3 has 14 residues. The CDR3 DNA follows: TGTGCCAGCAGTTTATCTCTAAGCTCCTACGAGCAGTACTTC. Translated, it gives CASSLSLSSYEQYF.

The chain uses TRBV6-4 and TRBJ2-7; 9 bases are a match to TRBD1. Germline CDR1 and CDR2: MRHNA and SNTAGT. The CDR3 has 14 amino acids. V gave up 2 bases and J gave up 5 bases; unmatched junction bases: 4. CDR3 sequence reads: CASSDTGQGNEQYF. As DNA, the CDR3 is TGTGCCAGCAGTGACACGGGACAGGGCAACGAGCAGTACTTC.

The chain combines TRBV29-1 with TRBJ2-1, with 11 nucleotides matching TRBD2. The ends lost 6 bases at V and 9 bases at J; junction bases unmatched: 4. CDR1 and CDR2 (germline): SQVTM, ANQGSEA. The CDR3 totals 12 residues. CDR3 bases: TGCAGCGTCGAACTAGCGGGAGTTGAGCAGTTCTTC. Translated, it gives CSVELAGVEQFF.

The chain is built from TRBV18 and TRBJ1-2, with TRBD1 as a possible D gene (6 bases). The germline V and J ends were trimmed by 4 bases and 1 base, with 19 bases remaining between them. The CDR3 consists of 17 residues. Germline lookup yields CDR1 KGHSH and CDR2 LQKENI. The DNA of the CDR3 is TGTGCCAGCTCACTAAGTCTCGCAGGGGATATTAACTATGGCTACACCTTC. Amino acid sequence: CASSLSLAGDINYGYTF.

V and J are TRBV5-1 and TRBJ2-3, with 13 bases matching TRBD2. Trimming took 4 bases from V and 1 from J; bases not matched to a gene: 6. Germline lookup yields CDR1 SGHRS and CDR2 YFSETQ. This CDR3 region has 17 residues. CDR3 amino acids: CASSPGLAGVGTDTQYF. The CDR3 DNA sequence: TGCGCCAGCAGCCCCGGACTAGCGGGAGTGGGCACAGATACGCAGTATTTT. Using reference TRBV5-1 and TRBJ2-3 for the parts outside the CDR3, the full variable domain is KAGVTQTPRYLIKTRGQQVTLSCSPISGHRSVSWYQQTPGQGLQFLFEYFSETQRNKGNFPGRFSGRQFSNSRSEMNVSTLELGDSALYLCASSPGLAGVGTDTQYFGPGTRLTVL.

This chain connects TRBV18 to TRBJ2-5; 7 nucleotides line up with TRBD1. Trimming cost V 2 bases and J 1 base; bases outside gene matches: 1. In germline, CDR1 is KGHSH, CDR2 LQKENI. The CDR3 length is 14 residues. The CDR3 protein is CASSPTGAQETQYF. The CDR3 DNA sequence: TGTGCCAGCTCACCAACAGGGGCCCAAGAGACCCAGTACTTC.

The chain carries TRBV7-6 and TRBJ1-5; D is possibly TRBD1 (6 bases). The CDR3 runs 17 residues. The germline V and J ends were trimmed by 0 bases and 0 bases, with 12 bases remaining between them. Germline lookup yields CDR1 SGHVS and CDR2 FNYEAQ. CDR3 loop: CASSLALGGDSNQPQHF. The CDR3 DNA sequence: TGTGCCAGCAGCTTAGCGCTAGGGGGGGATAGCAATCAGCCCCAGCATTTT.

The chain carries TRBV29-1 and TRBJ2-1; a possible D gene is TRBD2 (6 bases). CDR3 length equals 18 residues. V lost 4 bases and J lost 1, with 23 bases in between. CDR1 and CDR2 (germline): SQVTM, ANQGSEA. The CDR3: CSVVPLTGEIRSYNEQFF. CDR3 DNA sequence: TGCAGCGTTGTACCCCTAACGGGAGAAATTAGATCCTACAATGAGCAGTTCTTC.

The chain uses TRBV5-1 and TRBJ2-7; D is unresolved. Germline CDR1 reads SGHRS; CDR2 reads YFSETQ. Trimming removed 0 bases at V and 6 bases at J, with 10 bases between. This CDR3 contains 13 residues. The DNA for the CDR3 is TGCGCCAGCAGCTTGGACGCCGCTACCGAGCAGTACTTC. This translates into CASSLDAATEQYF.

V is TRBV30 and J is TRBJ2-5; 8 nucleotides align to TRBD1. This CDR3 contains 14 residues. With V trimmed by 1 base and J by 2 bases, 3 bases remained unmatched. Germline CDR1 reads GTSNPN; CDR2 reads SVGIG (reference sequence). The CDR3 DNA reads TGTGCCTGGAGTGGACAGGGGAAACAAGAGACCCAGTACTTC. Translation: CAWSGQGKQETQYF.

As regards this clone: Relative to the germline gene, one junction end is altered; a read error may explain this. This rearrangement joins TRBV7-7 to TRBJ2-5; 7 bases align to TRBD1. This CDR3 region has 15 residues. CDR1 is SSHAT, CDR2 FNYEAQ, per germline (reference sequence). CDR3 sequence: CASSDQGETSGTQYF. CDR3 in DNA: TGTGCTAGCAGTGACCAGGGGGAGACCAGCGGGACCCAGTACTTC.

Here the CDR3 DNA reads TGTGCCTGGAGTTCAGGGGCAGGCCTCTCTGGAAACACCATATATTTT. The encoded protein is CAWSSGAGLSGNTIYF. The chain uses TRBV30 and TRBJ1-3; D is possibly TRBD1 (6 bases). CDR1 GTSNPN and CDR2 SVGIG come from the germline V gene (reference sequence). Trimming removed 2 bases at V and 0 bases at J, with 14 bases between. This CDR3 spans 16 amino acids.